One sample yielded the 26 T cell receptor beta chains listed below, sequenced in a study of blood T cell repertoires in COVID-19. Data came from immunoSEQ multiplex PCR; TCRdb stores just in-frame clones and leaves some out. The sample records roughly 200,000 clones, around 91% being singletons. The specimen was peripheral blood. Receptors were obtained from a man in his fifties or sixties with acute or convalescent COVID-19.

The rearrangement uses TRBV18 and TRBJ2-5; D uncertain. Germline V lookup: CDR1 KGHSH, CDR2 LQKENI. V was pared by 4 bases and J by 4 bases, with 4 bases between. CDR3 size: 11 residues. The CDR3 loop reads CASSRPETQYF. The CDR3 DNA is TGTGCCAGCTCACGGCCAGAGACCCAGTACTTC.

This clone showed up just once. The V call is TRBV9, the J call TRBJ2-1; 10 bases are a match to TRBD1. The ends lost 2 bases at V and 4 bases at J; junction bases unmatched: 9. This CDR3 has 17 residues. Germline V gene sequence: CDR1 SGDLS, CDR2 YYNGEE. CDR3 sequence: CASSVPGSGQGYNEQFF. The CDR3 nucleotides are TGTGCCAGCAGCGTCCCGGGTTCGGGACAGGGGTACAATGAGCAGTTCTTC.

The chain recombines TRBV3-1 (or the pseudogene TRBV3-2) with TRBJ1-4; 8 bases fit TRBD1. After removal of 6 bases from V and 0 bases from J, the junction contained 6 bases not matched to a gene. CDR1 is LGHDT, CDR2 YNNKEL, per germline (reference sequence). The CDR3 spans 16 residues. CDR3 sequence (DNA): TGTGCCAGCAGTTCTGACAGGGGCGCAACTAATGAAAAACTGTTTTTT. Its protein product is CASSSDRGATNEKLFF.

V and J are TRBV25-1 and TRBJ2-1; D is ambiguous. V lost 2 bases and J lost 2, with 10 bases in between. Germline V gene sequence: CDR1 MGHDK, CDR2 SYGVNS. The CDR3 length is 15 residues. The CDR3 is CASSEASEPYNEQFF. CDR3 sequence (DNA): TGTGCCAGCAGTGAAGCCAGCGAACCCTACAATGAGCAGTTCTTC. Full variable domain (rest looked up from reference TRBV25-1 and TRBJ2-1): EADIYQTPRYLVIGTGKKITLECSQTMGHDKMYWYQQDPGMELHLIHYSYGVNSTEKGDLSSESTVSRIRTEHFPLTLESARPSHTSQYLCASSEASEPYNEQFFGPGTRLTVL.

The V gene is TRBV2, the J gene TRBJ1-1; a weak D match, TRBD1 (5 bases). Between the trimmed V and J ends, which lost 6 bases and 10 bases, there was a span of 21 bases. The CDR3 runs 14 residues. The germline V gene encodes CDR1 SNHLY and CDR2 FYNNEI. The CDR3 is CASRQTETVGVAFF. DNA for the CDR3: TGTGCCAGCAGACAGACAGAAACTGTGGGTGTAGCTTTCTTT. The variable domain in full, with the rest retrieved from reference TRBV2 and TRBJ1-1, is EPEVTQTPSHQVTQMGQEVILRCVPISNHLYFYWYRQILGQKVEFLVSFYNNEISEKSEIFDDQFSVERPDGSNFTLKIRSTKLEDSAMYFCASRQTETVGVAFFGQGTRLTVV.

The chain links TRBV5-4 to TRBJ2-3; 9 bases are shared with TRBD2. The junction had 10 bases not matched to a gene; V was cut back by 0 bases and J by 2 bases. This CDR3 contains 18 residues. Per germline, CDR1 SGHNT and CDR2 YYREEE (reference sequence). CDR3 bases: TGTGCCAGCAGCTTGGAAGGGGCGGGGGGGAAATACACAGATACGCAGTATTTT. Its translation: CASSLEGAGGKYTDTQYF.

The chain uses TRBV19 and TRBJ2-2, with TRBD2 matching 14 bases. CDR1 and CDR2 (germline): LNHDA, SQIVND (reference sequence). The CDR3 spans 17 residues. V lost 5 bases and J lost 7; bases outside the gene matches: 9. This chain's CDR3 is CASSPGTSGRRVGELFF. The CDR3 DNA reads as TGTGCCAGTAGTCCTGGGACTAGCGGGAGAAGGGTCGGGGAGCTGTTTTTT.

This chain connects TRBV12-3 or TRBV12-4 to TRBJ2-1; D perhaps matches TRBD1 (6 bases). The CDR3 has 13 amino acids. Trimming left V 7 bases short and J 7 bases short, with 14 bases between. The CDR3 region is CASTTDSRNEQFF. The CDR3 DNA follows: TGTGCCAGCACCACGGACAGTAGAAATGAGCAGTTCTTC.

This chain joins TRBV9 and TRBJ2-2; perhaps TRBD2 as D (7 bases). The germline V and J ends were trimmed by 3 bases and 6 bases, with 12 bases remaining between them. The CDR3 extends over 14 amino acids. Per the germline V gene, CDR1 is SGDLS and CDR2 is YYNGEE. The CDR3 DNA is TGTGCCAGCAGCGCGGGGGGCGCGGCCGGGGAGCTGTTTTTT. Amino acid sequence: CASSAGGAAGELFF.

The gene calls are TRBV6-1 and TRBJ1-5, with TRBD1 identical over 9 bases. The ends lost 2 bases at V and 5 bases at J; junction bases unmatched: 13. Germline values: CDR1 MNHNS, CDR2 SASEGT. The CDR3 loop spans 18 amino acids. Here the CDR3 DNA reads TGTGCCAGCAGTGAAAGGGGAGAGGGACAGGGTGGTTATCAGCCCCAGCATTTT. This codes for CASSERGEGQGGYQPQHF.

The chain is built from TRBV19 and TRBJ1-1, with TRBD1 identical over 9 bases. Germline trimming cut 7 bases from V and 4 bases from J; bases unmatched to any gene: 1. The CDR3 runs to 12 residues. The germline V gene encodes CDR1 LNHDA and CDR2 SQIVND (reference sequence). The CDR3 DNA follows: TGTGCCAGTAAGGGACAGGGCACTGAAGCTTTCTTT. It is translated as CASKGQGTEAFF.

This CDR3 reads CASSSIDRGARAFF. CDR3 DNA sequence: TGTGCCAGCAGTTCAATCGACAGGGGGGCGAGGGCTTTCTTT. The J gene is TRBJ1-1, the V gene TRBV27, with 9 positions matching TRBD1. V shed 4 bases, J shed 11 bases, and the junction held 11 bases outside the gene matches. CDR1 is MNHEY, CDR2 SMNVEV, per germline (reference sequence). The CDR3 has 14 residues.

This chain uses TRBV19 with TRBJ2-4, with TRBD1 as a possible D gene (5 bases). The germline CDR1 and CDR2 sequences are LNHDA and SQIVND (reference sequence). The V end was cut by 2 bases, the J end by 0 bases, with 14 bases between. The CDR3 consists of 17 residues. The CDR3 nucleotides read TGTGCCAGTAGTATAAGGGGTATACAACTAGCCAAAAACATTCAGTACTTC. It specifies CASSIRGIQLAKNIQYF.

The genes are TRBV7-9 and TRBJ2-7; 10 positions match TRBD2. Germline lookup yields CDR1 SEHNR and CDR2 FQNEAQ (reference sequence). V trimming: 1 base; J trimming: 3 bases; junction bases outside the gene matches: 6. The CDR3 extends over 16 amino acids. The CDR3, as DNA: TGTGCCAGCAGCTTAGTTGGACTAGCGGATTTCTACGAGCAGTACTTC. Amino acids: CASSLVGLADFYEQYF. Using reference TRBV7-9 and TRBJ2-7 for the parts outside the CDR3, the full variable domain is DTGVSQNPRHKITKRGQNVTFRCDPISEHNRLYWYRQTLGQGPEFLTYFQNEAQLEKSRLLSDRFSAERPKGSFSTLEIQRTEQGDSAMYLCASSLVGLADFYEQYFGPGTRLTVT.

This clone occurred once. V usage is TRBV5-1 and J usage is TRBJ2-1; a weak D match, TRBD1 (5 bases). Per the germline V gene, CDR1 is SGHRS and CDR2 is YFSETQ. The CDR3 extends over 17 amino acids. The V end was cut by 3 bases, the J end by 6 bases, with 22 bases between. CDR3 DNA sequence: TGCGCCAGCAGCTGGATTTTAACGGGTACAACAGGCAATGAGCAGTTCTTC. Translating gives CASSWILTGTTGNEQFF.

The CDR3 region is CASTFYNEQFF. The CDR3 DNA reads TGTGCCAGCACCTTTTACAATGAGCAGTTCTTC. The chain joins TRBV6-5 to TRBJ2-1; unclear D gene. The CDR3 length is 11 residues. Germline V gene lookup returns CDR1 MNHEY and CDR2 SVGAGI. The germline V and J ends were trimmed by 7 bases and 4 bases, with 5 bases remaining between them.

J is TRBJ2-7 and V is TRBV18; 9 bases are a match to TRBD1. Trimming at V came to 0 bases and at J to 2 bases, leaving 5 bases not matched to a gene. The CDR3 totals 16 residues. Germline CDR1 reads KGHSH; CDR2 reads LQKENI. CDR3 DNA: TGTGCCAGCTCACCACCCGGCCGGACAGGGGCCTACGAGCAGTACTTC. Its translation: CASSPPGRTGAYEQYF.

The chain has TRBV28 and TRBJ1-6; D is perhaps TRBD1 (5 bases). V lost 3 bases and J lost 10, with 10 bases in between. This CDR3 comprises 13 residues. Per the germline V gene, CDR1 is MDHEN and CDR2 is SYDVKM. CDR3 region: CASSLGTESPLHF. The CDR3 DNA is TGTGCCAGCAGTTTGGGGACTGAATCACCCCTCCACTTT.

V usage is TRBV6-5 and J usage is TRBJ2-3; weak D call: TRBD1 (6 bases). This CDR3 has 13 residues. Per the germline V gene, CDR1 is MNHEY and CDR2 is SVGAGI. V dropped 5 bases and J dropped 4 bases, with 10 bases sitting between them. CDR3 bases: TGTGCCAGCAGTCTTACAGGGTCAGATACGCAGTATTTT. Translation gives CASSLTGSDTQYF.

CDR3 sequence (DNA): TGTGCCAGCAGCCCTGGACAGATCTATGGCTACACCTTC. Encoded protein: CASSPGQIYGYTF. The V gene is TRBV27, the J gene TRBJ1-2; D is possibly TRBD1 (6 bases). Germline CDR1 MNHEY, CDR2 SMNVEV (reference sequence). The CDR3 runs 13 residues. The ends were cut back, 6 bases at V and 4 bases at J, with 12 bases in the middle.

The chain employs TRBV6-5 and TRBJ2-5; TRBD2 might be the D (6 bases). Germline lookup yields CDR1 MNHEY and CDR2 SVGAGI. Trimming took off 4 bases at V and 5 bases at J, with 14 bases between the two ends. The CDR3 is made up of 14 amino acids. Here the CDR3 reads CASSWDWRRETQYF. The CDR3 DNA reads TGTGCCAGCAGTTGGGACTGGAGGCGGGAGACCCAGTACTTC.

This chain links TRBV28 with TRBJ2-7, with TRBD2 matching over 10 bases. Trimming cost V 3 bases and J 1 base; bases outside gene matches: 9. CDR1 and CDR2 (germline): MDHEN, SYDVKM. This CDR3 region has 17 residues. The CDR3 here is CASSFVTSGTRSYEQYF. CDR3 nucleotide sequence: TGTGCCAGCAGTTTTGTTACTAGCGGGACGCGATCCTACGAGCAGTACTTC. The complete variable domain, with remaining parts taken from reference TRBV28 and TRBJ2-7, reads DVKVTQSSRYLVKRTGEKVFLECVQDMDHENMFWYRQDPGLGLRLIYFSYDVKMKEKGDIPEGYSVSREKKERFSLILESASTNQTSMYLCASSFVTSGTRSYEQYFGPGTRLTVT.

The chain uses TRBV19 and TRBJ1-2, with TRBD1 matching over 7 bases. The CDR3 runs 13 residues. The trim removed 3 bases at V and 4 bases at J, leaving 2 bases unmatched. The germline V gene has CDR1 LNHDA and CDR2 SQIVND (reference sequence). CDR3 sequence reads: CASSIRTGYGYTF. CDR3 nucleotide sequence: TGTGCCAGTAGTATCCGGACAGGCTATGGCTACACCTTC.

The chain employs TRBV20-1 and TRBJ2-1; D might be TRBD2 (6 bases). Looked up from germline, CDR1 is DFQATT and CDR2 is SNEGSKA (reference sequence). Trimming removed 3 bases at V and 3 bases at J, with 12 bases between. This CDR3 region has 14 residues. The CDR3 loop is CSASRLALYNEQFF. The CDR3 DNA reads as TGCAGTGCTAGTCGGCTAGCGCTCTACAATGAGCAGTTCTTC.

The V and J genes are TRBV7-8 and TRBJ2-1; D not certain. Germline-derived CDR1 and CDR2 are SGHVS and FQNEAQ. The CDR3 has 14 amino acids. Trimming shortened V by 2 bases and J by 0 bases, and 5 bases separated the two germline ends. The CDR3 region has the DNA TGTGCCAGCAGCTTACCGAGCTCCTACAATGAGCAGTTCTTC. Its protein product is CASSLPSSYNEQFF.

The V gene is TRBV19, the J gene TRBJ2-5; 7 nucleotides line up with TRBD1. The CDR3 has 14 amino acids. With 6 bases clipped from V and 2 bases from J, the junction kept 6 bases outside the gene matches. CDR1 and CDR2 from the germline V gene are LNHDA and SQIVND (reference sequence). CDR3 amino acids: CASRDGQEQETQYF. The CDR3 DNA sequence: TGTGCCAGTAGGGACGGACAGGAGCAAGAGACCCAGTACTTC.